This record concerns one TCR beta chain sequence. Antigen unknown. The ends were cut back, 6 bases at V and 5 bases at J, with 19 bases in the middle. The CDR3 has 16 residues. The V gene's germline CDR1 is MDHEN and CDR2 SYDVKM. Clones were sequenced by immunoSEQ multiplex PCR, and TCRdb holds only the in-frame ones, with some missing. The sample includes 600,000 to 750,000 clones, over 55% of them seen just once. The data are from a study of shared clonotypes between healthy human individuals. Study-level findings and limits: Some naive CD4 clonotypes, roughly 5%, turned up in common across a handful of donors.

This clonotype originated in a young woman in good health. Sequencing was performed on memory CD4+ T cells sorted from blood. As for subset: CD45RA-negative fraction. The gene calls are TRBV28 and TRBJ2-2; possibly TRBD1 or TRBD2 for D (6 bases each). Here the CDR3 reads CASSRWGAGRTGELFF. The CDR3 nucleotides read TGTGCCAGCAGCCGATGGGGGGCAGGGCGGACCGGGGAGCTGTTTTTT.